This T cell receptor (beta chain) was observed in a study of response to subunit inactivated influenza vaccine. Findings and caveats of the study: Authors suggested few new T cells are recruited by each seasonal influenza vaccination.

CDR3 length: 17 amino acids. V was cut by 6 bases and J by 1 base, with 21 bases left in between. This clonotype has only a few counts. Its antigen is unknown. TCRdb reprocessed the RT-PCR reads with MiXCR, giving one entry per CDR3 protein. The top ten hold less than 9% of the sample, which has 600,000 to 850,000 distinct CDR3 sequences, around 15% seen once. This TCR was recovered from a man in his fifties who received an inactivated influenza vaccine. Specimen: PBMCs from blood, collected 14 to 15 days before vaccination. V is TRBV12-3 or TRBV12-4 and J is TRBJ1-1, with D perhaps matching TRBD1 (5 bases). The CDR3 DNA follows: TGTGCCAGCAGCCCCTCCACGACAAAGGGGCCGAACACTGAAGCTTTCTTT. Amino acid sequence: CASSPSTTKGPNTEAFF.